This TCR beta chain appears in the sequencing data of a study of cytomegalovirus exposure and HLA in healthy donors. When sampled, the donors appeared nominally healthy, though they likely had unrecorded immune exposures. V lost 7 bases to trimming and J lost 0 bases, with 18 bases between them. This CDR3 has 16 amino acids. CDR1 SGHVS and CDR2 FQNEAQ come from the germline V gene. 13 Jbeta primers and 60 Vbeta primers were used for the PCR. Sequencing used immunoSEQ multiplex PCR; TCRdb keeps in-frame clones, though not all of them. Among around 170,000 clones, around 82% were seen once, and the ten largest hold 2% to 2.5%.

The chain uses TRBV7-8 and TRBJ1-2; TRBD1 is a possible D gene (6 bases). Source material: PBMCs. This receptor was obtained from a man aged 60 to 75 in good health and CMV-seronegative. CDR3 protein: CASTRGRGETNYGYTF. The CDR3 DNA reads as TGTGCCAGCACCAGGGGTAGGGGAGAGACTAACTATGGCTACACCTTC. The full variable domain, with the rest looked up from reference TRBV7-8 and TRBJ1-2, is GAGVSQSPRYKVAKRGQDVALRCDPISGHVSLFWYQQALGQGPEFLTYFQNEAQLDKSGLPSDRFFAERPEGSVSTLKIQRTQQEDSAVYLCASTRGRGETNYGYTFGSGTRLTVV.